The source of this TCR beta chain is a study of T-cell reconstitution after alpha-beta-depleted transplantation in children. Points from the study as a whole: Fresh T-cell production supplied most of the T-cell counts and diversity seen one year after transplant. Alpha-beta T cells about two months after transplant reportedly derived from several hundred expanded graft clones. Recipient T cells and thymic progenitors that survived gave rise to the high TCRbeta diversity observed at day 60 in some patients.

Comments on this clonotype: Its cognate antigen is unknown. Since a much larger clone is just one base distant, this may be a read error.

The CDR3 extends over 15 amino acids. CDR1 and CDR2 (germline): SGHTA, FQGNSA. It was with unique molecular identifiers that the TCRbeta library was prepared. From the PCR reads, TCRdb called clonotypes with MiXCR, one entry per CDR3 protein. The profile shows roughly 200,000 distinct CDR3 sequences, 11% of them singletons. Specimen: PBMCs, collected before TCRalphabeta/CD19-depleted stem cell transplant. This chain joins TRBV7-2 and TRBJ2-5; 9 bases match TRBD2. The sequence derives from a child under two years old with acute myeloid leukemia, due to receive a stem cell transplant. The CDR3 bases are TGTGCCGGCAGCTTAGTCCGTACTAGCGGGGAGACCCAGTACTTC. It codes for CAGSLVRTSGETQYF.